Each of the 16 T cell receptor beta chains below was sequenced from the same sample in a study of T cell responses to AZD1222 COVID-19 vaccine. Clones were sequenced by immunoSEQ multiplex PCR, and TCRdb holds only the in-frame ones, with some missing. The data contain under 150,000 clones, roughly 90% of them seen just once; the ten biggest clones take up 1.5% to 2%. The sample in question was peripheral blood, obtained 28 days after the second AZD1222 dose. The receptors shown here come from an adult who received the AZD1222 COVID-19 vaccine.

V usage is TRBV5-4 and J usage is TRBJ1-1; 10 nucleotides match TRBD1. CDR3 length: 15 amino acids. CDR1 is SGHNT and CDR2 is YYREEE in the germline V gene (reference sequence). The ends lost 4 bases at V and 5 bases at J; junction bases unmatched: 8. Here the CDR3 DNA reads TGTGCCAGCAGCACCAAGACAGGGGGCATTACTGAAGCTTTCTTT. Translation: CASSTKTGGITEAFF.

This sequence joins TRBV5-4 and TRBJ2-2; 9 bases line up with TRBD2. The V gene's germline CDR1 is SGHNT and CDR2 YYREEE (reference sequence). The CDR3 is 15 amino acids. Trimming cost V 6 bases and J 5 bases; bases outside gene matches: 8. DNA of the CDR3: TGTGCCAGCACCTTAGCGGGAGCTGGGACCGGGGAGCTGTTTTTT. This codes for CASTLAGAGTGELFF. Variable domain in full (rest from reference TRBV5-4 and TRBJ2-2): ETGVTQSPTHLIKTRGQQVTLRCSSQSGHNTVSWYQQALGQGPQFIFQYYREEENGRGNFPPRFSGLQFPNYSSELNVNALELDDSALYLCASTLAGAGTGELFFGEGSRLTVL.

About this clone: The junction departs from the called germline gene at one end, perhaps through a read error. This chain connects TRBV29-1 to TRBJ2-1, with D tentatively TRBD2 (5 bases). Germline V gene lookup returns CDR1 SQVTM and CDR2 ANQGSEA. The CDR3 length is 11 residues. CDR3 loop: CSVVDSLRQLF. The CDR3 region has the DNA TGCAGCGTTGTGGACTCCCTCCGGCAACTCTTC.

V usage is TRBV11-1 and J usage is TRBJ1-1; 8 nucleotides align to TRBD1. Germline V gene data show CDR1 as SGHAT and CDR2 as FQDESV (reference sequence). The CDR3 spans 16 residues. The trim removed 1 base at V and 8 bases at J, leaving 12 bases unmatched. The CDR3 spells CASSLEFGTGGIEAFF. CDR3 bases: TGTGCCAGCAGCTTAGAATTTGGGACAGGAGGAATCGAAGCTTTCTTT.

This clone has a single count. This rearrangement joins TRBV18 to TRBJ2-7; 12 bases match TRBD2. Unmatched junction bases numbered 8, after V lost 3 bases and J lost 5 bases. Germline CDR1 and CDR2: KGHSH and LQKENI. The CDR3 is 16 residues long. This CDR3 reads CASSPRLAGEENEQYF. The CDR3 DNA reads TGTGCCAGCTCACCCAGACTAGCGGGAGAGGAAAACGAGCAGTACTTC.

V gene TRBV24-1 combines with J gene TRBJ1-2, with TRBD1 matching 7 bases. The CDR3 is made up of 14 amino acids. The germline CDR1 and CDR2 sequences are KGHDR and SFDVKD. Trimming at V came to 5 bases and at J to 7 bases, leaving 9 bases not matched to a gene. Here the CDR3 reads CATSGGDRVSGYTF. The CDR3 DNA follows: TGTGCCACCAGTGGAGGAGACAGGGTTAGTGGCTACACCTTC.

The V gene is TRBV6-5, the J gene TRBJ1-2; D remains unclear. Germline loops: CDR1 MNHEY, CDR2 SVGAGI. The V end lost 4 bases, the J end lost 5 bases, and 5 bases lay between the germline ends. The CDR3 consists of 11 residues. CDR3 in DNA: TGTGCCAGCAGTTCACGATATGGCTACACCTTC. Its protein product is CASSSRYGYTF.

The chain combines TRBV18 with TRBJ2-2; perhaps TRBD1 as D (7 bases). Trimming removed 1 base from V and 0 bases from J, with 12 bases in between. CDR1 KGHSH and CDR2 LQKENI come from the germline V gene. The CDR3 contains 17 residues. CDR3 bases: TGTGCCAGCTCACCACGTGGAGGGGGCGCGAACACCGGGGAGCTGTTTTTT. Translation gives CASSPRGGGANTGELFF.

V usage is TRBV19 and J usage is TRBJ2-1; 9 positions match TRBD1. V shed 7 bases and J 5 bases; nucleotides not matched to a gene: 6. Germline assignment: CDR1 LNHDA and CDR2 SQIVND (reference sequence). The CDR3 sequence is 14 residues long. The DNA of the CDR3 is TGTGCCAGTAAAGGGGACAGGGCGAACAATGAGCAGTTCTTC. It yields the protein CASKGDRANNEQFF.

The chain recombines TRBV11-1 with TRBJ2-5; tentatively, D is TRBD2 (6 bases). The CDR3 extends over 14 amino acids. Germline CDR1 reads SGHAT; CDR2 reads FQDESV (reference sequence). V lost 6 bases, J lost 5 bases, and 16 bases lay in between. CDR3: CASRKGRAGETQYF. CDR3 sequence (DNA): TGTGCCAGCAGGAAGGGCAGGGCGGGGGAGACCCAGTACTTC.

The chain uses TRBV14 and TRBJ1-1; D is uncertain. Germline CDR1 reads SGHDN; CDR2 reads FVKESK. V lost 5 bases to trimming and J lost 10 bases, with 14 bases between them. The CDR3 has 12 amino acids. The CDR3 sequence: CASSNIKAVAFF. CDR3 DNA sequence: TGTGCCAGCAGCAATATTAAAGCCGTAGCTTTCTTT.

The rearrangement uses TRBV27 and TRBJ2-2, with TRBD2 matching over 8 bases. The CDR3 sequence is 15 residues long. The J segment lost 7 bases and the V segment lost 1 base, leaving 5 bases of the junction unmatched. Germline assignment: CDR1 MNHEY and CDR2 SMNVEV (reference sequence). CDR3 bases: TGTGCCAGCAGTTTATTAGCGGGATTCCTCGGGGAGCTGTTTTTT. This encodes CASSLLAGFLGELFF.

The CDR3 sequence: CASSVEWGVGETQYF. CDR3 nucleotides: TGTGCCAGCAGCGTAGAATGGGGGGTTGGAGAGACCCAGTACTTC. This chain connects TRBV9 to TRBJ2-5; D possibly corresponds to TRBD2 (6 bases). V lost 0 bases to trimming and J lost 4 bases, with 13 bases between them. Looked up from germline, CDR1 is SGDLS and CDR2 is YYNGEE. CDR3 length: 15 residues.

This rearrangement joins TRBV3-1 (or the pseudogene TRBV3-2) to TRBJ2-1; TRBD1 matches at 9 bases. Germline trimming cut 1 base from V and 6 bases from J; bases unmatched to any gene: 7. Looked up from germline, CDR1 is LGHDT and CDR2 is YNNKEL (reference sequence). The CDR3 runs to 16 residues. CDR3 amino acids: CASSQVWDRVGNEQFF. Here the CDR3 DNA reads TGTGCCAGCAGCCAAGTTTGGGACAGGGTTGGCAATGAGCAGTTCTTC.

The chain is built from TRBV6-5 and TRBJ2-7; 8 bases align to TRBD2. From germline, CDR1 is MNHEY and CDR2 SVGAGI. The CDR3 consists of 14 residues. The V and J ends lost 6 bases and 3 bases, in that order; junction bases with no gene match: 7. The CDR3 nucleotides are TGTGCCAGCAGGGGGACTAGGGAAATCTACGAGCAGTACTTC. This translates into CASRGTREIYEQYF.

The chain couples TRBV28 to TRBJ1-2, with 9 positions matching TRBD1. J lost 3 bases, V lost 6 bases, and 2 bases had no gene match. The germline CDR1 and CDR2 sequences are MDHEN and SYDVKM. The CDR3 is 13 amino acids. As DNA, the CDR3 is TGTGCCAGCAGGAACAGGGGGCACTATGGCTACACCTTC. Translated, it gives CASRNRGHYGYTF.